Following are 2 T cell receptor beta chains from one sample sequenced in a study of cytomegalovirus exposure and HLA in healthy donors. The PCR had 60 Vbeta and 13 Jbeta primers. Generated by immunoSEQ multiplex PCR, the TCRdb table keeps only in-frame clones and is missing some. The data hold 150,000 to 180,000 clones, with under 85% observed a single time. The sample taken for sequencing was PBMCs. All receptors derive from a man aged 18 to 30 in good health and CMV-seronegative.

The chain couples TRBV27 to TRBJ1-2, with D possibly TRBD1 on 6 matching bases. This CDR3 has 14 amino acids. The V end was cut by 8 bases, the J end by 6 bases, with 19 bases between. Per the germline V gene, CDR1 is MNHEY and CDR2 is SMNVEV (reference sequence). The CDR3 region is CASVTGGRIHGYTF. CDR3 DNA sequence: TGTGCCAGCGTTACCGGGGGGCGCATTCATGGCTACACCTTC.

This clone was seen more than once but under ten times. This sequence joins TRBV5-4 and TRBJ1-6, with D perhaps TRBD1 (5 bases). Trimming cost V 4 bases and J 7 bases, with 18 bases left between them. The length of the CDR3 is 16 residues. CDR1 and CDR2 from the germline V gene are SGHNT and YYREEE (reference sequence). As DNA, the CDR3 is TGTGCCAGCAGCCGAGGCAAGGGGTTTGGAAATTCACCCCTCCACTTT. It codes for CASSRGKGFGNSPLHF.